This entry is about one T cell receptor (beta chain). Its antigen is not yet known. No per-base quality is available; no much larger clone lies one base away. In the paper's terms, the time point label means: week 11, during vaccination. Each vaccine dose was 300 ug of a 20-mer mutant IDH1 peptide in Montanide, given subcutaneously with topical imiquimod. All donors had newly diagnosed IDH1-mutant astrocytomas of WHO grade 3 or 4 that showed loss of nuclear ATRX. The samples were drawn from NOA16, a multicentre, single-arm, open-label phase I trial in Germany that tested a mutant IDH1 peptide vaccine in humans for the first time. Genomic DNA for TCRB sequencing was extracted from EDTA blood using the DNeasy Blood and Tissue Kit. CDR1 LGHNA and CDR2 YSLEER are derived from the germline V gene. The germline ends are 7 bases apart after V is trimmed by 0 bases and J by 5 bases. The CDR3 runs 13 residues from the cysteine to the phenylalanine. Left in the record is the CDR3 DNA by itself, 39 bases read in frame from the first base.

This sample was included in a study of a mutant IDH1 vaccine in newly diagnosed glioma (dated by TCRdb to about 2021). Study-wide context: Patients were given eight vaccinations, in weeks 1, 3, 5, 7, 11, 15, 19 and 23, which matched visits V03 through V10. Six visits were used for peripheral blood collection: V03 (baseline), V05, V07, V10, V12 and V13. Of the approximately 33 treated patients, approximately 60% were male and about 40% were female, and a mean age of approximately 40 years was recorded. Prior to enrollment, standard therapy consisting of radiotherapy alone, temozolomide alone, or radiochemotherapy with temozolomide had been administered to patients, with the combination being received by most patients. Longitudinal TCRB deep sequencing was done for 25 treated patients, wherever samples were available for exploratory analyses. Vaccination started 4-6 weeks after radiotherapy alone, or was given together with temozolomide cycles in the groups whose treatment included chemotherapy. Study-level results and caveats: Vaccine-induced immune responses across multiple MHC alleles were detected in around 92% of patients. Pseudoprogression appeared unrelated to alterations in the top peripheral T cell clonotypes detected by TCRB sequencing. Selection of PBMC samples for TCRB deep sequencing was based on availability. The authors noted that analyses of patient blood samples could not be reproduced because of sample limitations.

Library preparation used the immunoSEQ multiplex PCR assay. Rearranged TCR beta chain sequences were amplified using the hsTCRB Kit according to the manufacturer's protocol. An Illumina MiSeq was used to sequence the TCRB libraries. As for the authors' bioinformatics: The kit vendor's proprietary platform handled demultiplexing, trimming and gene mapping. Held by TCRdb, this immuneACCESS table contains in-frame sequences only and omits some clones. Under half of the omission traces to an unresolved V gene where checked; the cause of the rest is unknown. D and trimming come from the DNA, and the V and J calls and clone size come from that table. In this sample the table shows under 55,000 clones, 91% of which occur a single time. The ten largest clones add up to more than 2% of the sample.

The receptor was isolated from a man between 50 and 59 years old with glioma. Sequencing was performed on PBMCs, taken from a glioma patient whose treatment included an IDH1 peptide vaccine. The sequence is built from TRBV4-3 and TRBJ1-1; no D gene is confidently identified. CDR3 sequence: CASSQDRETEAFF. In nucleotide form, the sequence is TGCGCCAGCAGCCAAGACCGGGAGACTGAAGCTTTCTTT.